Here is one T cell receptor beta chain with its context. This CDR3 has 17 amino acids. V trimming: 2 bases; J trimming: 0 bases; junction bases outside the gene matches: 5. CDR1 is ENHRY, CDR2 SYGVKD, per germline. As originally analysed: Scientists estimated how many nucleated cells there were by amplifying reference gene primers. Assay: immunoSEQ multiplex PCR; the TCRdb copy retains only in-frame clones and omits some. V, J and clone size derive from that table, while D and trimming were established from the DNA sequence. The sample shows roughly 110,000 clones, less than 80% of them seen only once. The data stem from a study of blood T cell repertoires in COVID-19.

The rearrangement uses TRBV10-3 and TRBJ2-3, with 10 bases identical to TRBD1. This receptor was obtained from a man of 80 years or more with COVID-19, enrolled during active disease. The source material was peripheral blood. The CDR3 DNA is TGTGCCATCAGTGAGAGGGGGACAGGGGCTAGCACAGATACGCAGTATTTT. Its protein product is CAISERGTGASTDTQYF.